This T cell receptor (beta chain) was sequenced in a study of blood T cell repertoires in COVID-19. The V gene's germline CDR1 is MGHRA and CDR2 YSYEKL. CDR3 size: 14 residues. The V segment lost 4 bases and the J segment 3 bases; nucleotides outside the gene matches: 5. Original processing methods: Estimation of nucleated cell counts relied on the amplification of reference gene primers. The method was immunoSEQ multiplex PCR; TCRdb's version includes in-frame clones alone and lacks a portion of them. V, J and clone size were drawn from that table, and D and trimming were deduced from the DNA. The repertoire holds some 50,000 clones, with approximately 84% as singletons. This clone was observed a few times.

Sequencing input: peripheral blood. The chain has TRBV4-1 and TRBJ2-7; TRBD1 aligns across 8 bases. The sequence was collected from a man over 45 with active COVID-19. CDR3 nucleotide sequence: TGCGCCAGCAGCCCGGGGACAGGACTCTACGAGCAGTACTTC. The encoded protein is CASSPGTGLYEQYF.